Each of the 5 T cell receptor beta chains below was sequenced from the same sample in a study of T cells expressing NK-cell markers. TCRdb reworked the 5' RACE reads into one entry per CDR3 protein, no DNA. This repertoire includes a few hundred thousand distinct CDR3 sequences. Source material: blood T cells: a sorted CD56 or NKG2C T cell subset, CD4+ or CD8+ T cells, or bulk PBMC T cells (not recorded which). The origin of the receptors is a man aged 18-69 years in good health.

V and J are TRBV12-3 or TRBV12-4 and TRBJ1-4; there is no DNA to check the TCRdb D call of TRBD1. The CDR3 is 17 amino acids. The chain's CDR3 is CASSPGELSFYNEKLFF.

The V call is TRBV5-8, the J call TRBJ1-5. The CDR3 runs 14 residues. CDR1 SGHTS and CDR2 YDEGEE come from the germline V gene. The CDR3 spells CASRRRASNQPQHF.

The CDR3 sequence: CASSESGDPTDTQYF. V gene TRBV25-1 combines with J gene TRBJ2-3; no DNA is available, so the TRBD2 call from TCRdb remains unchecked. Germline lookup yields CDR1 MGHDK and CDR2 SYGVNS. CDR3 size: 15 residues.

The chain uses TRBV2 and TRBJ2-7; absent DNA, TCRdb's TRBD1 call cannot be checked. Germline CDR1 SNHLY, CDR2 FYNNEI. The CDR3 is made up of 14 amino acids. CDR3 amino acids: CASRRQGSSYEQYF.

V gene TRBV6-1 combines with J gene TRBJ1-2; the TCRdb call, TRBD1, lacks DNA for checking. This CDR3 is built from 13 residues. Germline V CDR1 and CDR2: MNHNS, SASEGT. The CDR3 region is CASNEPHRGGYTF.